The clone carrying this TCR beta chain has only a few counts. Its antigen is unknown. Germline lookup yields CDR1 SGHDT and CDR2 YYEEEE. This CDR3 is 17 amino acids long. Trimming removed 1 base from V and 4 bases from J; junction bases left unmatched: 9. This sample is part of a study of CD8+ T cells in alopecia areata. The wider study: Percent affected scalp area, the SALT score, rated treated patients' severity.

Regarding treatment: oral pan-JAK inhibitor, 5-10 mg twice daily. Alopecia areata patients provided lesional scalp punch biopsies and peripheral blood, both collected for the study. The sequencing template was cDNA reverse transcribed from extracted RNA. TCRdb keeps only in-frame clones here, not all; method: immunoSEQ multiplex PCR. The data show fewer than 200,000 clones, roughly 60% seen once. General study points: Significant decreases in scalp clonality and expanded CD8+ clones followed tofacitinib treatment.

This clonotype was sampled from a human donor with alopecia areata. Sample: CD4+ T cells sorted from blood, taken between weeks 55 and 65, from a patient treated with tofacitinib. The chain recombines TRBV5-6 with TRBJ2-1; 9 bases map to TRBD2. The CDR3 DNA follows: TGTGCCAGCAGCTTGAACCGCGGGACTAGCCTTTACAATGAGCAGTTCTTC. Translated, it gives CASSLNRGTSLYNEQFF.